This TCR beta chain was captured by sequencing in a study of shared clonotypes between healthy human individuals. The naive CD8 population came from CD45RO-negative cells selected for CCR7, without terminally differentiated effector memory CD45RA+ cells. Whole-study results and caveats: Measured sharing among donors was expected to vary with sequencing depth.

Notes on this clone: Its antigen remains unidentified.

A roughly 220 ng quantity of DNA, 32,000 or so T cell genomes, went into the sorted-subset replicate PCRs. Profiled with immunoSEQ multiplex PCR; TCRdb holds only in-frame clones, not every one. The sample holds about 1.9 million clones; 90% to 95% are singletons and the top ten take under 2%. The sequence came from a man aged 18 to 30 in good health. Some clones in this sample may be carry-over from other donors' samples. The sequenced sample was naive CD8+ T cells from PBMCs.

CDR3 amino acids: CASSEGNPSYEQYF. For the CDR3, the DNA is TGTGCCAGCAGTGAGGGGAACCCTAGTTACGAGCAGTACTTC. V gene TRBV6-1 combines with J gene TRBJ2-7; D is unresolved. V lost 3 bases and J lost 4, with 13 bases in between. CDR1 and CDR2 (germline): MNHNS, SASEGT. The CDR3 loop spans 14 amino acids.